The clone carrying this T cell receptor (beta chain) was seen only a few times. The data belong to a study of T cell repertoires in cytomegalovirus infection. From the reads, TCRdb called clonotypes with MiXCR, one entry per CDR3 protein. This table holds around 740,000 distinct CDR3 sequences, 35% to 40% found once. The sequenced material came from PBMCs. This clonotype was sampled from a human donor in good health (CMV status not recorded). Some clones in this sample may be carry-over from other donors' samples.

The CDR3 bases are TGTGCCAGTAGTATCGGGCCCTCTGGCTATGGCTACACCTTC. Amino acids: CASSIGPSGYGYTF. This chain connects TRBV19 to TRBJ1-2; D is uncertain. The germline V and J ends were trimmed by 3 bases and 4 bases, with 12 bases remaining between them. Germline CDR1 reads LNHDA; CDR2 reads SQIVND (reference sequence). There are 14 residues in the CDR3.